These 16 T cell receptor beta chains share one sample of origin, sequenced in a study of neurological immune-mediated disorders. TCRdb ran MiXCR on the 5' RACE reads and lists one entry per CDR3 protein. The sample lists some 77,000 distinct CDR3 sequences; around 15% were seen once. Documented time point: longitudinal time-point 1 (baseline). The source material was PBMCs. These receptors all stem from a female donor with HTLV-1-associated myelopathy (HAM/TSP).

This clonotype was found many times. The chain joins TRBV6-6 to TRBJ1-1, with D hard to call. V lost 3 bases, J lost 6 bases, and 11 bases lay in between. Germline V CDR1 and CDR2: MNHNY, SVGAGI (reference sequence). The CDR3 sequence is 13 residues long. The DNA for the CDR3 is TGTGCCAGCAGTTATGGCGGGAAGGCTGAAGCTTTCTTT. Encoded protein: CASSYGGKAEAFF.

This clonotype was observed at least ten times. The chain links TRBV5-6 to TRBJ1-3; D gene uncertain. Trimming took 2 bases from V and 4 from J, leaving 13 bases between them. Germline CDR1 and CDR2: SGHDT and YYEEEE. The length of the CDR3 is 15 residues. The CDR3 region is CASSFGVRRGNTIYF. The DNA for the CDR3 is TGTGCCAGCAGCTTTGGAGTTCGGCGAGGAAACACCATATATTTT.

This clonotype was recorded at least ten times. The V gene is TRBV29-1, the J gene TRBJ2-1, with D unclear. Germline values: CDR1 SQVTM, CDR2 ANQGSEA. This CDR3 has 14 residues. The CDR3 sequence: CSGMTVRSYNEQFF. The CDR3 DNA reads as TGCAGTGGGATGACGGTGAGATCCTACAATGAGCAGTTCTTC.

This clonotype was observed at least ten times. The chain combines TRBV7-2 with TRBJ2-6; D might be TRBD1 (6 bases). The V end was cut by 1 base, the J end by 0 bases, with 13 bases between. Germline CDR1 reads SGHTA; CDR2 reads FQGNSA. The CDR3 is 18 residues long. The CDR3 coding sequence is TGTGCCAGCAGCTTAGTTAGGGGGATCGGCTCTGGGGCCAACGTCCTGACTTTC. Its protein is CASSLVRGIGSGANVLTF.

The chain has TRBV18 and TRBJ1-5, with TRBD1 matching over 9 bases. This CDR3 is built from 15 residues. Trimming cost V 3 bases and J 2 bases; bases outside gene matches: 2. Germline V gives CDR1 KGHSH, CDR2 LQKENI. The CDR3 nucleotides read TGTGCCAGCTCACCGGACAGGGGTGGCAATCAGCCCCAGCATTTT. Translated, it gives CASSPDRGGNQPQHF. Filled out from reference TRBV18 and TRBJ1-5, the complete variable domain reads NAGVMQNPRHLVRRRGQEARLRCSPMKGHSHVYWYRQLPEEGLKFMVYLQKENIIDESGMPKERFSAEFPKEGPSILRIQQVVRGDSAAYFCASSPDRGGNQPQHFGDGTRLSIL.

A remark on this clonotype: One end of the junction does not line up with germline, which may come from a read error. V usage is TRBV10-3 and J usage is TRBJ2-3, with 11 bases fitting TRBD2. The CDR3 has 17 amino acids. Germline assignment: CDR1 ENHRY and CDR2 SYGVKD. The CDR3 sequence: CAISERLAGGVMDTQYF. As DNA, the CDR3 is TGTGCCATCAGTGAACGTCTAGCGGGGGGTGTCATGGATACGCAATATTTT.

The sample holds many counts of this clonotype. The chain uses TRBV5-1 and TRBJ2-1; D not resolved. CDR3 length: 14 residues. Per the germline V gene, CDR1 is SGHRS and CDR2 is YFSETQ. Between the trimmed V and J ends, which lost 5 bases and 6 bases, there was a span of 15 bases. CDR3 sequence reads: CASRLVPPSNEQFF. The CDR3 DNA reads as TGCGCCAGCAGACTGGTCCCACCGAGCAATGAGCAGTTCTTC.

This clonotype was picked up a small number of times. The gene calls are TRBV6-5 and TRBJ2-7; 7 nucleotides line up with TRBD1. Germline V gives CDR1 MNHEY, CDR2 SVGAGI. The CDR3 consists of 12 residues. V lost 10 bases and J lost 3; bases outside the gene matches: 6. The CDR3 sequence is CATKGQLYEQYF. Here the CDR3 DNA reads TGTGCCACGAAGGGACAGCTCTACGAGCAGTACTTC.

This clonotype was detected many times. V is TRBV5-1 and J is TRBJ2-1; 9 bases are a match to TRBD2. The junction had 14 bases not matched to a gene; V was cut back by 9 bases and J by 7 bases. The CDR3 spans 15 residues. The V gene's germline CDR1 is SGHRS and CDR2 YFSETQ. The chain's CDR3 is CATTQGGGAWNEQFF. The CDR3 DNA reads TGCGCCACCACGCAAGGCGGGGGGGCTTGGAATGAGCAGTTCTTC.

At least ten counts were recorded for this clonotype. CDR3 residues: CASSPQGDTQYF. Written as DNA, the CDR3 is TGTGCCAGCAGCCCACAGGGAGATACGCAGTATTTT. The V call is TRBV7-9, the J call TRBJ2-3; D is possibly TRBD1 (6 bases). Germline values: CDR1 SEHNR, CDR2 FQNEAQ (reference sequence). V was shortened by 5 bases and J by 5 bases, with 8 bases between the two germline ends. CDR3 length: 12 amino acids.

This clonotype came up many times. The rearrangement links TRBV5-1 to TRBJ1-4, with D possibly being TRBD1 (5 bases). Germline lookup yields CDR1 SGHRS and CDR2 YFSETQ. The CDR3 contains 14 residues. The V gene lost 0 bases and the J gene lost 7 bases, with 10 bases spanning the gap. The CDR3 nucleotides are TGCGCCAGCAGCTTGGGGGGAGACAGTGAAAAACTGTTTTTT. Protein sequence: CASSLGGDSEKLFF.

This clonotype appeared many times. The chain combines TRBV6-4 with TRBJ1-2; 7 nucleotides match TRBD1. The CDR3 is 12 amino acids. Germline trimming cut 6 bases from V and 12 bases from J; bases unmatched to any gene: 10. Germline V lookup: CDR1 MRHNA, CDR2 SNTAGT. CDR3 sequence reads: CASSKTGNLHTF. The DNA for the CDR3 is TGTGCCAGCAGCAAGACAGGGAATCTGCACACCTTC.

The sample holds many counts of this clonotype. J is TRBJ2-7 and V is TRBV28, with D perhaps matching TRBD1 (5 bases). The germline CDR1 and CDR2 sequences are MDHEN and SYDVKM. This CDR3 contains 15 residues. The V end lost 6 bases, the J end lost 6 bases, and 21 bases lay between the germline ends. The CDR3 DNA sequence: TGTGCCAGCAGCCCGGCGGCCCACAGGATTGGCGAGCAGTACTTC. Translation: CASSPAAHRIGEQYF.

This clonotype has a count of ten or more. The chain uses TRBV6-2 or TRBV6-3 and TRBJ2-5; no definite D call. Trimming took 6 bases from V and 9 from J, leaving 14 bases between them. From germline, CDR1 is MNHEY and CDR2 SVGEGT. The CDR3 contains 12 residues. DNA of the CDR3: TGTGCCAGCAGATCCTCGTGGGCCTCCCAGTACTTC. It is translated as CASRSSWASQYF.

This rearrangement joins TRBV20-1 to TRBJ2-7; maybe TRBD2 (6 bases). The CDR3 extends over 14 amino acids. The V gene lost 3 bases and the J gene lost 1 base, with 13 bases spanning the gap. Germline V gene data show CDR1 as DFQATT and CDR2 as SNEGSKA (reference sequence). The chain's CDR3 is CSASRQGLSYEQYF. The CDR3 DNA reads TGCAGTGCTAGTCGGCAAGGACTATCCTACGAGCAGTACTTC.

This clonotype occurred many times. The rearrangement uses TRBV10-3 and TRBJ2-1; TRBD1 aligns across 7 bases. V gave up 10 bases and J gave up 7 bases; unmatched junction bases: 10. Germline lookup yields CDR1 ENHRY and CDR2 SYGVKD. The CDR3 is made up of 13 amino acids. CDR3 nucleotides: TGTGCCACCGACAGACAGGGCGGGAATGAGCAGTTCTTC. Its protein is CATDRQGGNEQFF.